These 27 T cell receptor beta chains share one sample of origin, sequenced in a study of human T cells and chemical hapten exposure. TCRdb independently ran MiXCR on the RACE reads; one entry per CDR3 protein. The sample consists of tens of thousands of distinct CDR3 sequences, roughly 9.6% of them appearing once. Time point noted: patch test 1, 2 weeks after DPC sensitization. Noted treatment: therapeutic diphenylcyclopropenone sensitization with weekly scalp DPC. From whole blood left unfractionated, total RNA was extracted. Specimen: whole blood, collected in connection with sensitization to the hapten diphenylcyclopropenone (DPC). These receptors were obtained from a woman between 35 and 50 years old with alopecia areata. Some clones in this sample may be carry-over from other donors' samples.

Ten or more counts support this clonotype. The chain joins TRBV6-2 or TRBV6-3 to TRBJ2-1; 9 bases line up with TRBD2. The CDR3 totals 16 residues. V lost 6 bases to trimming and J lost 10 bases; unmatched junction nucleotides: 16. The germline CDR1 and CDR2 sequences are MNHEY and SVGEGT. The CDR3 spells CASSPPWREGRLEQFF. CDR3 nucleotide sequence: TGTGCCAGCAGCCCTCCTTGGCGGGAGGGCCGATTAGAGCAGTTCTTC.

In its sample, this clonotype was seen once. CDR3 residues: CASRRAGGYTGELFF. DNA of the CDR3: TGTGCCAGCAGACGAGCGGGAGGGTACACCGGGGAGCTGTTTTTT. The rearrangement uses TRBV6-5 and TRBJ2-2, with TRBD2 matching 10 bases. CDR1 MNHEY and CDR2 SVGAGI come from the germline V gene. Trimming removed 6 bases from V and 3 bases from J; junction bases left unmatched: 4. The CDR3 contains 15 residues.

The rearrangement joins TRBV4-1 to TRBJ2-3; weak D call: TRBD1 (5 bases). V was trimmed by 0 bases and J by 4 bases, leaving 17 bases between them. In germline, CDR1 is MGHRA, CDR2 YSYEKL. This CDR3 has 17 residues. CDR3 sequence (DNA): TGCGCCAGCAGCCAAGATCAGGCAGGGTCTTTCCCAGATACGCAGTATTTT. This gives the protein CASSQDQAGSFPDTQYF.

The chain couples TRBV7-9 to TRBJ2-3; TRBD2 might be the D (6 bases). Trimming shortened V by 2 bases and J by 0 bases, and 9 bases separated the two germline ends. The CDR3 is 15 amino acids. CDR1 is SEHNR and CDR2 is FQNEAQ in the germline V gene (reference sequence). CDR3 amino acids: CASSLPGTSTDTQYF. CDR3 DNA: TGTGCCAGCAGCTTACCAGGGACTAGCACAGATACGCAGTATTTT.

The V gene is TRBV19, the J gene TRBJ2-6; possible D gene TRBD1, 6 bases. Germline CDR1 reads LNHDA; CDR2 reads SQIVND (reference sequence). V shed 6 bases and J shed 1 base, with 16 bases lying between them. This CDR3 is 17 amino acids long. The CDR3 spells CASSEGETLSGANVLTF. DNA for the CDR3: TGTGCCAGTAGCGAGGGGGAAACTTTGTCTGGGGCCAACGTCCTGACTTTC.

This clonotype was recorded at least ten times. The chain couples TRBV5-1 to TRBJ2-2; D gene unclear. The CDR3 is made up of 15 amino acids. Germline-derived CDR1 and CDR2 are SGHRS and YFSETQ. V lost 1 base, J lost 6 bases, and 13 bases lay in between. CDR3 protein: CASSLSQVAPGELFF. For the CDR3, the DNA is TGCGCCAGCAGCTTGAGCCAGGTGGCACCCGGGGAGCTGTTTTTT.

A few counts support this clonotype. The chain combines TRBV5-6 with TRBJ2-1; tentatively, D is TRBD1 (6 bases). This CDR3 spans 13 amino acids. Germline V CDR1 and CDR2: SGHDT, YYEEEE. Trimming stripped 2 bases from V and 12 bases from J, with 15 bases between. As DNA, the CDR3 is TGTGCCAGCAGCTTACCCCAACAGGGTCGGCAGTTCTTC. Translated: CASSLPQQGRQFF. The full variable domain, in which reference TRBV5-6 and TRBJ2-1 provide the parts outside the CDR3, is DAGVTQSPTHLIKTRGQQVTLRCSPKSGHDTVSWYQQALGQGPQFIFQYYEEEERQRGNFPDRFSGHQFPNYSSELNVNALLLGDSALYLCASSLPQQGRQFFGPGTRLTVL.

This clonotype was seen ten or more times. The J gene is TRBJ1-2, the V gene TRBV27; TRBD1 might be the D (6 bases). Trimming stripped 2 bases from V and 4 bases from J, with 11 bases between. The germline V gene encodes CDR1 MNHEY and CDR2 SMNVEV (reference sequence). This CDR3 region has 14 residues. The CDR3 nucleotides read TGTGCCAGCAGTTTAGGTCGAGGGGGCTATGGCTACACCTTC. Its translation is CASSLGRGGYGYTF.

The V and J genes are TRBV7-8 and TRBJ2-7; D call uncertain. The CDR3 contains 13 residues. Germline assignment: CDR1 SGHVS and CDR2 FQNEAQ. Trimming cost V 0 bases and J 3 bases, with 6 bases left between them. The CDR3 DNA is TGTGCCAGCAGCTTAGCGCTGGACTACGAGCAGTACTTC. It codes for CASSLALDYEQYF.

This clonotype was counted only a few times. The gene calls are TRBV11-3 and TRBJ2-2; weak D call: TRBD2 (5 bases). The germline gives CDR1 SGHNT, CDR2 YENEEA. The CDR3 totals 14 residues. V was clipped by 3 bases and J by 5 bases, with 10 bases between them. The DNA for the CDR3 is TGTGCCAGCAGCTTCTTACGGGGTACCGGGGAGCTGTTTTTT. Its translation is CASSFLRGTGELFF.

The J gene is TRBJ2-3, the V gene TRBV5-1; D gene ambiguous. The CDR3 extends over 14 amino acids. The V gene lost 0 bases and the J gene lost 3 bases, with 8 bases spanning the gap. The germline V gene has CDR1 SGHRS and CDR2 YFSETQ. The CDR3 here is CASSLGAPTDTQYF. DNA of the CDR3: TGCGCCAGCAGCTTGGGGGCCCCGACAGATACGCAGTATTTT.

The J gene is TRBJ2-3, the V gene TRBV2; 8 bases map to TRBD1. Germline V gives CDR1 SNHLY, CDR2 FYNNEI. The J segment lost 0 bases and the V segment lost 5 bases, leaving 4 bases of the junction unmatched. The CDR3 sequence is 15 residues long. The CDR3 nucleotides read TGTGCCAGCAGTCCGACAGGGGCTAGCACAGATACGCAGTATTTT. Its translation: CASSPTGASTDTQYF.

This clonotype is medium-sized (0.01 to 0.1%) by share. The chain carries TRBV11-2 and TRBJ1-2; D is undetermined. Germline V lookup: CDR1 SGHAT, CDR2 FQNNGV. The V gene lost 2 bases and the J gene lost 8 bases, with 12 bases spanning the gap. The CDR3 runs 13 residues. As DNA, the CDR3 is TGTGCCAGCAGCTTACAGCGCGATGACGGCTACACCTTC. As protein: CASSLQRDDGYTF.

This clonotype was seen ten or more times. The CDR3 sequence: CASTPGTGRSYNEQFF. The CDR3 nucleotides are TGTGCCAGCACCCCAGGGACAGGTCGCTCCTACAATGAGCAGTTCTTC. This rearrangement joins TRBV2 to TRBJ2-1; TRBD1 agrees at 8 bases. CDR1 is SNHLY, CDR2 FYNNEI, per germline. CDR3 size: 16 residues. V shed 7 bases, J shed 0 bases, and the junction held 8 bases outside the gene matches.

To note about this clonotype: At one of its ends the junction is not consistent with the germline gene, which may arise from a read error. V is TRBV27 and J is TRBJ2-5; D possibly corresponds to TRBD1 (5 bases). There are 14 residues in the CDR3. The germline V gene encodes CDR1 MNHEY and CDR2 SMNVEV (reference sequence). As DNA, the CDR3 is TGTGCCAGCCAAAAGTGGGGCAGGCAAGAGACCCGGTACTTC. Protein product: CASQKWGRQETRYF.

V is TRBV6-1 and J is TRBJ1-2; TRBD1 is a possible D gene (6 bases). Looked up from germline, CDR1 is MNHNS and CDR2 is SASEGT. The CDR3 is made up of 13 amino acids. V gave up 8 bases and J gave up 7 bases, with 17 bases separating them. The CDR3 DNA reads TGTGCCAGCCACGAAGTACAGGGTTCTGGCTACACCTTC. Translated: CASHEVQGSGYTF.

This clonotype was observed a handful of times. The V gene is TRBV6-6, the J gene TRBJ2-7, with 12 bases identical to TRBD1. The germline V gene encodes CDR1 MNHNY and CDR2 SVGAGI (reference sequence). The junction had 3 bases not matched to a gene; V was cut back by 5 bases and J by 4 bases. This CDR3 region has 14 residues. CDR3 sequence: CASSPGQGAYEQYF. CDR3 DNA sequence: TGTGCCAGCAGTCCGGGACAGGGGGCTTACGAGCAGTACTTC.

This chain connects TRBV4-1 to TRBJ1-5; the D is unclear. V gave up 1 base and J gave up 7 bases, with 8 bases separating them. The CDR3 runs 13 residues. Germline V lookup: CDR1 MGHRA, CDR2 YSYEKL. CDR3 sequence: CASSQAPLQPQHF. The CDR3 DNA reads TGCGCCAGCAGCCAAGCCCCGCTACAGCCCCAGCATTTT.

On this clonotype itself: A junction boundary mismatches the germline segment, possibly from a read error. CDR3 protein: CACSPPEPGGNEQFF. CDR3 DNA sequence: TGTGCCTGCAGCCCCCCGGAACCTGGGGGCAATGAGCAGTTCTTC. The chain is built from TRBV9 and TRBJ2-1; D might be TRBD1 or TRBD2, each matching 5 bases. CDR3 length equals 15 residues. The V gene's germline CDR1 is SGDLS and CDR2 YYNGEE.

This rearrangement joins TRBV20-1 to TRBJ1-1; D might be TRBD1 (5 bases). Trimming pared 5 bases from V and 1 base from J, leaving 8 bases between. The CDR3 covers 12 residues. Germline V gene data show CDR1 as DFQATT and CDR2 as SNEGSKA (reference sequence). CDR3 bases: TGCAGTGCTGGGGGACGGAACACTGAAGCTTTCTTT. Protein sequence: CSAGGRNTEAFF.

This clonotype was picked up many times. CDR3 sequence reads: CASRYEGGTEAFF. In DNA form, the CDR3 reads TGTGCCAGCAGGTACGAGGGGGGGACTGAAGCTTTCTTT. The chain is built from TRBV27 and TRBJ1-1; perhaps TRBD1 as D (6 bases). Trimming shortened V by 6 bases and J by 5 bases, and 13 bases separated the two germline ends. This CDR3 is built from 13 residues. Looked up from germline, CDR1 is MNHEY and CDR2 is SMNVEV (reference sequence).

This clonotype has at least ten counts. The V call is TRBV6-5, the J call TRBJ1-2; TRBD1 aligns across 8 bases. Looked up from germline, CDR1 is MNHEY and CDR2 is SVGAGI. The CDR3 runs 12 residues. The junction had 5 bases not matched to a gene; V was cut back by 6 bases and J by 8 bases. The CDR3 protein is CASSPGGRGYTF. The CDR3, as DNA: TGTGCCAGCAGCCCAGGGGGCCGGGGCTACACCTTC.

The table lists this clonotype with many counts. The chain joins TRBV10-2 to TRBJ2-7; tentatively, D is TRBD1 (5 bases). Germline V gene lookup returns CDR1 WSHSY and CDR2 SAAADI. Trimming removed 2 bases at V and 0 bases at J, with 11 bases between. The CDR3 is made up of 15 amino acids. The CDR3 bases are TGCGCCAGCAGTGAGAGGTCAGGGTACTCCTACGAGCAGTACTTC. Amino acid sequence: CASSERSGYSYEQYF.

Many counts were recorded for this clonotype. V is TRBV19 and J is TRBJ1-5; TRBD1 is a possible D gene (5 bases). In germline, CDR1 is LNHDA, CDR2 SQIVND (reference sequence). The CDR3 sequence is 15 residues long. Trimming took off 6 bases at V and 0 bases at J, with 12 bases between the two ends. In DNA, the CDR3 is TGTGCCAGTAGAAAGGAGACAGCTAGCAATCAGCCCCAGCATTTT. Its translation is CASRKETASNQPQHF. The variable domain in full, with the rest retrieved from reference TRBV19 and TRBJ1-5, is DGGITQSPKYLFRKEGQNVTLSCEQNLNHDAMYWYRQDPGQGLRLIYYSQIVNDFQKGDIAEGYSVSREKKESFPLTVTSAQKNPTAFYLCASRKETASNQPQHFGDGTRLSIL.

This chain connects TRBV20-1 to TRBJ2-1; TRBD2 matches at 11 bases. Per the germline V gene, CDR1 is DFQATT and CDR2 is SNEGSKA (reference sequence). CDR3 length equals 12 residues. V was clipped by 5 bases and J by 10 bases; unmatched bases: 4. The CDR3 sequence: CSADRTSGEQFF. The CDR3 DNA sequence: TGCAGTGCTGACAGGACTAGCGGGGAGCAGTTCTTC.

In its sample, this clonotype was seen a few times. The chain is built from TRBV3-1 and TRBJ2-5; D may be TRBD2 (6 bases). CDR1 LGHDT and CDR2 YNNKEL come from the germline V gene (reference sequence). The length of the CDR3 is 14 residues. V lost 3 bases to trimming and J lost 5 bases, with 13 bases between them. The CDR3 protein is CASSQTSGLETQYF. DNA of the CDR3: TGTGCCAGCAGCCAGACCAGCGGGTTGGAGACCCAGTACTTC.

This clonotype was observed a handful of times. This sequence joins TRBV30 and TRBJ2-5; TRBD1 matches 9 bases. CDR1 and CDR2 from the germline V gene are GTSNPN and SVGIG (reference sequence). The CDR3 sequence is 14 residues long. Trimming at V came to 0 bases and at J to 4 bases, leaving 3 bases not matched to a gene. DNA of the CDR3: TGTGCCTGGAGTGTTACAGGGGGCGCAGAGACCCAGTACTTC. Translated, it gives CAWSVTGGAETQYF.